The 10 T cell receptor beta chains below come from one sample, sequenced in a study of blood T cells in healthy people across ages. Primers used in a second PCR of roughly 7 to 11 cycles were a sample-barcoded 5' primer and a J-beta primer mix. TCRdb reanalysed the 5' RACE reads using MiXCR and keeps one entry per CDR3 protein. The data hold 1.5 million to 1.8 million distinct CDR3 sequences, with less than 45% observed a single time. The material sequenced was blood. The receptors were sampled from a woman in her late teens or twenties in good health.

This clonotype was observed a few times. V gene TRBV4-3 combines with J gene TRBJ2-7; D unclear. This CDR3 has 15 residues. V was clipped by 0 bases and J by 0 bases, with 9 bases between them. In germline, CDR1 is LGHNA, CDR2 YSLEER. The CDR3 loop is CASSQEQHSSYEQYF. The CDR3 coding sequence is TGCGCCAGCAGCCAAGAGCAGCACAGCTCCTACGAGCAGTACTTC.

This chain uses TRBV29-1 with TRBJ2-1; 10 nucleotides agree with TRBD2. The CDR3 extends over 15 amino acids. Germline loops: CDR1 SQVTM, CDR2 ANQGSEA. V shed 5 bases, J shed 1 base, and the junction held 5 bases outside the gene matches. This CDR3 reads CSVRSSGGSYNEQFF. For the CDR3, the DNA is TGCAGCGTTCGGTCTAGCGGGGGATCCTACAATGAGCAGTTCTTC.

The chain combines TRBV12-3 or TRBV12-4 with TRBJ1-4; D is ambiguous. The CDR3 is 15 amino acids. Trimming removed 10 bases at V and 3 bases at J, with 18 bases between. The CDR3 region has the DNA TGTGCCATCAGCCCGAACCCGGGATCTAATGAAAAACTGTTTTTT. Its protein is CAISPNPGSNEKLFF.

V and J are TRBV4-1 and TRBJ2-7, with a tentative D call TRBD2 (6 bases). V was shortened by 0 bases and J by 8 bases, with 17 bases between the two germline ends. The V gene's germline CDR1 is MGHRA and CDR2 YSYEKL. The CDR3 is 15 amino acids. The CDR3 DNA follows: TGCGCCAGCAGCCAAGAGGGACTTCTCCCTACGAAGCAGTACTTC. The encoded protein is CASSQEGLLPTKQYF.

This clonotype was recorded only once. CDR3 sequence reads: CASNGPTGTGVGYTF. DNA of the CDR3: TGCGCCAGCAATGGGCCCACCGGGACAGGGGTCGGCTACACCTTC. This chain joins TRBV5-1 and TRBJ1-2, with TRBD1 matching 10 bases. J gave up 8 bases and V 6 bases, and 13 bases lay outside the gene matches. Germline V lookup: CDR1 SGHRS, CDR2 YFSETQ. The CDR3 is 15 residues long. The whole variable domain, remainder taken from reference TRBV5-1 and TRBJ1-2, is KAGVTQTPRYLIKTRGQQVTLSCSPISGHRSVSWYQQTPGQGLQFLFEYFSETQRNKGNFPGRFSGRQFSNSRSEMNVSTLELGDSALYLCASNGPTGTGVGYTFGSGTRLTVV.

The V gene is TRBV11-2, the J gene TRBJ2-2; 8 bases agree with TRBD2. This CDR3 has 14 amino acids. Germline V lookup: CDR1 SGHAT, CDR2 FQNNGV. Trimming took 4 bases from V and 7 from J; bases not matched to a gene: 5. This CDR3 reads CASSSPGTSGELFF. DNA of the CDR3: TGTGCCAGCAGCTCTCCCGGGACTAGCGGGGAGCTGTTTTTT.

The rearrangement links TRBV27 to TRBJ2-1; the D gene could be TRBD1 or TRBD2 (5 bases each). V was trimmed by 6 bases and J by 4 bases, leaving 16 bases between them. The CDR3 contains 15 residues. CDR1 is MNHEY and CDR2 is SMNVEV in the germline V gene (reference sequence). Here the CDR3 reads CASRETGRAYNEQFF. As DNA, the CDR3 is TGTGCCAGCAGGGAGACGGGACGGGCGTACAATGAGCAGTTCTTC.

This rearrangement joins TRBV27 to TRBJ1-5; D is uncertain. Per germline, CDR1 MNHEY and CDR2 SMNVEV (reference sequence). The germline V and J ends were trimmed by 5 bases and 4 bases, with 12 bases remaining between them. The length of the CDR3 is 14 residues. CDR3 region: CASSQMGVNQPQHF. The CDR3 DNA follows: TGTGCCAGCAGTCAAATGGGCGTTAATCAGCCCCAGCATTTT.

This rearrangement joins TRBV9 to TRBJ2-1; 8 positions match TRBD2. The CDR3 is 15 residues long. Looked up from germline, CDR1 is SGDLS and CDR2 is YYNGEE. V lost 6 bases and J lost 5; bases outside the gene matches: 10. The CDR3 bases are TGTGCCAGCACCCTCGGGGGGGCGAGGAACAATGAGCAGTTCTTC. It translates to CASTLGGARNNEQFF.

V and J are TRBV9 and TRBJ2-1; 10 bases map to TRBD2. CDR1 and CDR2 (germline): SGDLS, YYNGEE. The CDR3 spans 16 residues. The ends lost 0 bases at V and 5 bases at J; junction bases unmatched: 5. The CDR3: CASSVGLAGDNNEQFF. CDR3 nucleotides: TGTGCCAGCAGCGTAGGGCTAGCGGGAGACAACAATGAGCAGTTCTTC.